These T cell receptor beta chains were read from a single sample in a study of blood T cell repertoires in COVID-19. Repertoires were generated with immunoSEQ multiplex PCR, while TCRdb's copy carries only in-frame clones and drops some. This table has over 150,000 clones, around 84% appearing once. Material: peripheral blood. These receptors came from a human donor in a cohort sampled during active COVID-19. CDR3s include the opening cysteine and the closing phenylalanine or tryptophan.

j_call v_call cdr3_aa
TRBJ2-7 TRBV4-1 CASSPSGSATYEQYF
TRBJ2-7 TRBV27 CASGIGTGPFYEQYF
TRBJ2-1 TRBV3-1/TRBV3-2 CASSHARSSSYNEQFF
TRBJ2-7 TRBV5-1 CASSSGQGSYEQYF
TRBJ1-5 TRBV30 CAWSVGGDQPQHF
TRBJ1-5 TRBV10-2 CASTRRLNQPQHF
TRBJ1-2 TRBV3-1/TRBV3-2 CASRRQSGVTNYGYTF
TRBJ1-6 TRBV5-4 CASRKPREPLHF
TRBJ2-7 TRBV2 CASSESGTGVGYEQYF
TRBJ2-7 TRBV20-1 CSASVSAKGTSYEQYF
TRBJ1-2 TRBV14 CASSPGQRYGYTF
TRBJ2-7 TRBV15 CATSARLAGIHEQYF
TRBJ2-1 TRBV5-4 CASSLQGLAGGDEQFF
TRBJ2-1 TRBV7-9 CASSNRRTGNGNEQFF
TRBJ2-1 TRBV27 CASSSRTSGSSYNEQFF
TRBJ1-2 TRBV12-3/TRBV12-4 CASSPPGDGYTF
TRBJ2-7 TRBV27 CASSSPSGKTYEQYF
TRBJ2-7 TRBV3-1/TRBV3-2 CASSQFNGASYEQYF
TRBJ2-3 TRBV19 CASSTRTSGYTDTQYF
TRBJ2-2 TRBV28 CASRVAGVDTGELFF
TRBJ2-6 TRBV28 CASSRDSSGANVLTF
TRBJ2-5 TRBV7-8 CASSDRTGEETQYF
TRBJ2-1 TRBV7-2 CASKGSGLANNEQFF
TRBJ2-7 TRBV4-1 CASSQDGPTSGPTYEQYF
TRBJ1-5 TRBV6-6 CASSPGQGRSNQPQHF
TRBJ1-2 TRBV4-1 CASSHSGEGGYTF
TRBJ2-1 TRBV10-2 CASSDYGSSYNEQFF
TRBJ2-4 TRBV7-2 CASSLSGNIQYF
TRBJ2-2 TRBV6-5 CASSNRAPTGELFF
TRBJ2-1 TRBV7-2 CASSWLAGVGYNEQFF
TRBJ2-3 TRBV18 CASSFSGQGTDTQYF
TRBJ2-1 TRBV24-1 CATSDWLAGYNEQFF
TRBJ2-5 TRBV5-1 CASSLVASQETQYF
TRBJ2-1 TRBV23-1 CASTSDRGRCNEQFF
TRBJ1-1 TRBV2 CASSEGRGSRGAFF
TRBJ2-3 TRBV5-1 CASSHSAGGDTQYF
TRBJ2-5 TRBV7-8 CASSPRQETQYF
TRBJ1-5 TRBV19 CASSTTTALRIYSNQPQHF
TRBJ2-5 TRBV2 CASSESQGNQETQYF
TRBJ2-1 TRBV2 CASQGEVNEQFF
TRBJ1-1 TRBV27 CASRSYRARAKGTEAFF
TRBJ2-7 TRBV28 CASSLEGARYF
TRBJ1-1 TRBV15 CATSRAGGDTEAFF
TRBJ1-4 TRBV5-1 CASSPRQGRGDEKLFF
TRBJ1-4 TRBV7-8 CASSLGGRQATNEKLFF
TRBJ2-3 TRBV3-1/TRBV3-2 CASTSRTSGGDTQYF
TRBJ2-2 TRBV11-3 CASSPGWRETGELFF
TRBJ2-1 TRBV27 CASSSPPGHPRGEQFF
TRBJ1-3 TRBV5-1 CASSLAVQGAGNTIYF
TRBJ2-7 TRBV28 CASRRTGGSYEQYF
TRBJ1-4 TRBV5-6 CASSTLGRRGEKLFF
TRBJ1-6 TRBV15 CATSIRDIHNSPLHF
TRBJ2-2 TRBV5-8 CASSPDPPGELFF